The rows below give T cell receptor beta chains drawn from one sample of a study of a mutant IDH1 vaccine in newly diagnosed glioma. These receptors are not linked to any known antigen. Assay used: immunoSEQ multiplex PCR; TCRdb lists only in-frame clones, some missing. This table holds roughly 60,000 clones, approximately 81% found once. The source was PBMCs, collected from a glioma patient whose treatment included an IDH1 peptide vaccine. Receptors were obtained from a young man with glioma. Both conserved end residues are trimmed from each CDR3.

TRBJ2-5	TRBV6-5	ASSWDFRETQY
TRBJ1-5	TRBV5-4	ASSLGTGMEWNQPQH
TRBJ1-1	TRBV6-5	ASSYSHRGNTEAF
TRBJ2-5	TRBV21-1	ASSKAGQATTQY
TRBJ2-7	TRBV5-1	ASSLGQVSYEQY
TRBJ2-7	TRBV9	ASSVVQGEQY
TRBJ2-1	TRBV5-4	ASSPRLANEQF
TRBJ2-5	TRBV11-1	ASSLGTGGYAQY
TRBJ1-5	TRBV28	ASSLGSNQPQH
TRBJ2-2	TRBV5-1	ASSPMDGRNTGELF
TRBJ2-1	TRBV30	AWSPSSRQAQF
TRBJ1-2	TRBV30	AWSAGGAFGYT
TRBJ2-7	TRBV6-5	ASSYQGGGEQY
TRBJ1-1	TRBV30	AWNRRLGTEAF
TRBJ2-5	TRBV7-9	ASSLEIQETQY
TRBJ1-2	TRBV6-5	ATLRGSSYGYT
TRBJ1-6	TRBV7-9	ASSLVDRINSPLH
TRBJ1-5	TRBV2	ASSAQGNSNQPQH
TRBJ1-2	TRBV27	ASSLSPRKSTGLDYGYT
TRBJ2-7	TRBV4-1	ASSQLGGQDYEQY
TRBJ2-7	TRBV18	ASSPFAGEGGEQY
TRBJ2-4	TRBV9	ASSARDRTNIQY
TRBJ2-6	TRBV28	ASSRRASGGAFSGANVLT
TRBJ2-1	TRBV28	ASSGPWGGIREQF
TRBJ2-1	TRBV4-1	ASSQRGNEQF
TRBJ2-5	TRBV11-2	ASSLNSGGAGETQY
TRBJ2-3	TRBV7-2	ASSLASGGAKNTQY
TRBJ2-5	TRBV6-1	ASSEMGKETQY
TRBJ1-6	TRBV5-4	ASSLDPFVVGSPLH
TRBJ1-6	TRBV5-6	ASSLSRMPLH
TRBJ1-5	TRBV6-5	ASSTQGSNQPQH
TRBJ1-1	TRBV7-9	ASRLNGEAF
TRBJ1-5	TRBV27	ASSFSSSLSQH
TRBJ2-3	TRBV7-9	ASSFGYGDSGADTQY
TRBJ2-5	TRBV7-9	ASSLLDNLREQY
TRBJ2-5	TRBV2	ASSGLWDLTQETQY
TRBJ1-6	TRBV11-2	ASSEGGGFRNSPLH
TRBJ2-7	TRBV27	ASSPGQGYSYEQY
TRBJ1-4	TRBV5-1	ASSGANWGAGEKLF
TRBJ2-1	TRBV19	ASSAGVYNEQF
TRBJ2-1	TRBV4-1	ASSQTGASYNEQF
TRBJ1-1	TRBV28	ASSLFYTEAF
TRBJ2-3	TRBV28	ASSPRTDYTDTQY
TRBJ1-1	TRBV11-2	ASSWGKVLEAF
TRBJ2-7	TRBV6-5	ASRASPTSYEQY
TRBJ2-5	TRBV28	ASAAALAGRGETQY
TRBJ2-5	TRBV5-4	ASSPTSGGGETQY
TRBJ1-1	TRBV14	ASSPLTKATEAF
TRBJ2-7	TRBV7-9	ASSLGQGAEQY
TRBJ2-3	TRBV19	ASSIPPADTQY
TRBJ2-1	TRBV7-9	ASSLGGFRGEFYNEQF
TRBJ2-3	TRBV30	AWSAAHRTQY
TRBJ1-2	TRBV7-6	ASSLGTGGSYYGYT
TRBJ2-7	TRBV4-2	ASSLEPGQDLYEQY
TRBJ2-1	TRBV14	ASSNTIWRGVSNEQF
TRBJ1-5	TRBV5-1	ASRDGTGGFNQPQH
TRBJ1-1	TRBV6-5	ASSYTGGIEAF